This TCR beta chain appears in the sequencing data of a study of technical replicates of blood from a handful of donors. The table came from immunoSEQ multiplex PCR; TCRdb's copy has only in-frame clones and leaves some out. The data show approximately 88,000 clones, approximately 96% seen once. CDR3 size: 15 residues. The germline gives CDR1 SNHLY, CDR2 FYNNEI. The J segment lost 6 bases and the V segment lost 8 bases, leaving 13 bases of the junction unmatched. The source is a human donor in good health. The V and J genes are TRBV2 and TRBJ1-2; 9 bases fit TRBD1. The sample consisted of T cells isolated from PBMCs. CDR3 in amino acids: CASRYWGQGDNGYTF. In nucleotides, the CDR3 is TGTGCCAGCCGCTATTGGGGACAGGGTGATAATGGCTACACCTTC.